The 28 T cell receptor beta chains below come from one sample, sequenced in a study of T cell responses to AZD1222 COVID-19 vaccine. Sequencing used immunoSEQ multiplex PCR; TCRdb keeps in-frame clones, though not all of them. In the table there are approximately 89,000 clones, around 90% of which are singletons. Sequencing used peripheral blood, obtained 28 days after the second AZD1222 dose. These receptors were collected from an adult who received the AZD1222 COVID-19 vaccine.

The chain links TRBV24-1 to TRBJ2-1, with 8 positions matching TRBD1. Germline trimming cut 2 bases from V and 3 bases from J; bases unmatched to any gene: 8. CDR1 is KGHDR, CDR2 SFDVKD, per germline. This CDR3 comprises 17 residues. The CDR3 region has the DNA TGTGCCACCAGTGATTCCTGGACAGGGAGTTACTACAATGAGCAGTTCTTC. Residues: CATSDSWTGSYYNEQFF.

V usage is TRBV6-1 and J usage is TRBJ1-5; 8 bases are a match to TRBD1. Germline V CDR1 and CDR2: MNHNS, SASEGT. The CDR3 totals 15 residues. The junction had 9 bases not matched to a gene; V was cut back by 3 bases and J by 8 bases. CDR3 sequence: CASSEMTGVGKPQHF. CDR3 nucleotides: TGTGCCAGCAGTGAGATGACAGGGGTTGGGAAGCCCCAGCATTTT.

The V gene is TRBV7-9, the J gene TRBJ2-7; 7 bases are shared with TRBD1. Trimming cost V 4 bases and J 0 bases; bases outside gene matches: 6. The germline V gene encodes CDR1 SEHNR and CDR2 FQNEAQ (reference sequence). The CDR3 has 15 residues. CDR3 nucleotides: TGTGCCAGCAGCTCCACAGGGGTCTACTCCTACGAGCAGTACTTC. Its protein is CASSSTGVYSYEQYF.

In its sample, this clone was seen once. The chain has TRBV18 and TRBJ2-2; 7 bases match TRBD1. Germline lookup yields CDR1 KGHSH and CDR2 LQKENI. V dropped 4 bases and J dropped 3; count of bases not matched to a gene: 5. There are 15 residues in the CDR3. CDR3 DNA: TGTGCCAGCTCACTATTGACAGGGTACACCGGGGAGCTGTTTTTT. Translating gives CASSLLTGYTGELFF.

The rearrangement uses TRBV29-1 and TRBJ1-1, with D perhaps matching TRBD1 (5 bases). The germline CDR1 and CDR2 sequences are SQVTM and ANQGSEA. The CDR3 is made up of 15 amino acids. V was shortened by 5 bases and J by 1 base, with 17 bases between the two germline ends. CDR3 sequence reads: CSVIGTTEGNTEAFF. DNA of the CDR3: TGCAGCGTTATTGGAACGACAGAGGGGAACACTGAAGCTTTCTTT.

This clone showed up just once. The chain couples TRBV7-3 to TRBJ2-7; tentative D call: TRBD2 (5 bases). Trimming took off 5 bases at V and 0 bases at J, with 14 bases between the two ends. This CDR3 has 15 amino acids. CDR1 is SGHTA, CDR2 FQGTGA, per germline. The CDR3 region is CASSPRAGLSYEQYF. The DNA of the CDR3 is TGTGCCAGCAGCCCCCGGGCCGGACTCTCCTACGAGCAGTACTTC. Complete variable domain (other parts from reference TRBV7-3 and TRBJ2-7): GAGVSQTPSNKVTEKGKYVELRCDPISGHTALYWYRQSLGQGPEFLIYFQGTGAADDSGLPNDRFFAVRPEGSVSTLKIQRTERGDSAVYLCASSPRAGLSYEQYFGPGTRLTVT.

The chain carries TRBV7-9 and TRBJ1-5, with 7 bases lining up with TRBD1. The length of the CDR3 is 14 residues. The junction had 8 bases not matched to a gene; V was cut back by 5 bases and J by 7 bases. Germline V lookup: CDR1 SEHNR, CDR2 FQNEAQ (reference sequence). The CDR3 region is CASSVTGEGQPQHF. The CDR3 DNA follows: TGTGCCAGCAGCGTAACAGGGGAGGGCCAGCCCCAGCATTTT.

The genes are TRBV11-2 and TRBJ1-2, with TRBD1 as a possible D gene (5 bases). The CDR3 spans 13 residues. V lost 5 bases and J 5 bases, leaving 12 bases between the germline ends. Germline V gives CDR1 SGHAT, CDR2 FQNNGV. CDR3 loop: CASSPGAGYGYTF. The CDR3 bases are TGTGCCAGCAGCCCCGGGGCTGGGTATGGCTACACCTTC.

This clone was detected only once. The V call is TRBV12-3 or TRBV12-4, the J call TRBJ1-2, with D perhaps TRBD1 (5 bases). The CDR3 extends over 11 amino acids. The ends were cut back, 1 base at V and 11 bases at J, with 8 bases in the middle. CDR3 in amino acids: CASSLGQGYTF. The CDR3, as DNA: TGTGCCAGCAGTTTAGGGCAGGGTTACACCTTC.

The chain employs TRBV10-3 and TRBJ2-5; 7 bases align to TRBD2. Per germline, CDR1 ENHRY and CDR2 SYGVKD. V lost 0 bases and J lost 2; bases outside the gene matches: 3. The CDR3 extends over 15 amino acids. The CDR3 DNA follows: TGTGCCATCAGTGAGTCGGGGGGGACGCAAGAGACCCAGTACTTC. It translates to CAISESGGTQETQYF.

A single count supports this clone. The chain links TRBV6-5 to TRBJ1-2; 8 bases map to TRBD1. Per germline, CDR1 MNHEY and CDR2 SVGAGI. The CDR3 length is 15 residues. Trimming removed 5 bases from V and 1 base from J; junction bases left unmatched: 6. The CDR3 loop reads CASSLTGGNNYGYTF. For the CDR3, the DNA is TGTGCCAGCAGTCTCACAGGGGGGAATAACTATGGCTACACCTTC.

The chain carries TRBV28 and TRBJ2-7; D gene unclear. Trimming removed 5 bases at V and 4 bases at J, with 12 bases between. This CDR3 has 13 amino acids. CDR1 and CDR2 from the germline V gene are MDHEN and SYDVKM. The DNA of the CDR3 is TGTGCCAGCAGTCCGTCGTTGAGGTACGAGCAGTACTTC. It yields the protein CASSPSLRYEQYF.

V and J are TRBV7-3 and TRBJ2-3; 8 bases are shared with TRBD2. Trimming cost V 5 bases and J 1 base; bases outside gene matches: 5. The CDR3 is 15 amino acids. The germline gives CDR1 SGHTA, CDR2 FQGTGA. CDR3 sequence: CASSPTSVRTDTQYF. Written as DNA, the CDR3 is TGTGCCAGCAGCCCGACTAGCGTCCGCACAGATACGCAGTATTTT.

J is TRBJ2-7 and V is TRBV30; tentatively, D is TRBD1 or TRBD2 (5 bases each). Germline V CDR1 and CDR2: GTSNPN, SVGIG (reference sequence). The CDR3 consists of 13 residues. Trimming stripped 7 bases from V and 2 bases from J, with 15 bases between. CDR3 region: CASVGRVTYEQYF. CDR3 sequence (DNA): TGTGCCTCCGTGGGACGGGTAACCTACGAGCAGTACTTC.

As DNA, the CDR3 is TGTGCCAGCAGCCCTGTCGGGAGCGGGAGGGTGAATGAGCAGTTCTTC. It translates to CASSPVGSGRVNEQFF. The V and J genes are TRBV6-2 or TRBV6-3 and TRBJ2-1; 10 bases map to TRBD2. Germline V gene lookup returns CDR1 MNHEY and CDR2 SVGEGT. The CDR3 runs 16 residues. V trimming: 6 bases; J trimming: 7 bases; junction bases outside the gene matches: 12.

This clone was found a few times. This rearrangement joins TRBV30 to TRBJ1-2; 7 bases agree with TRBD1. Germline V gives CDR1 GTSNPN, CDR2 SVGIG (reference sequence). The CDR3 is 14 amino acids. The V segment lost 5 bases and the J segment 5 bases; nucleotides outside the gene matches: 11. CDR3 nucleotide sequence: TGTGCCTGGGTAGCAGGGGGTCTTCTGTATGGCTACACCTTC. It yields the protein CAWVAGGLLYGYTF. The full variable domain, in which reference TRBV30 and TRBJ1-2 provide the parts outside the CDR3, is SQTIHQWPATLVQPVGSPLSLECTVEGTSNPNLYWYRQAAGRGLQLLFYSVGIGQISSEVPQNLSASRPQDRQFILSSKKLLLSDSGFYLCAWVAGGLLYGYTFGSGTRLTVV.

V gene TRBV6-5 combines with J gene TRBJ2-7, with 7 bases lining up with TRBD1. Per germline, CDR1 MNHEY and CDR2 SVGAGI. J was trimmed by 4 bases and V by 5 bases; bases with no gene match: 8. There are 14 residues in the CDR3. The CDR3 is CASSTRQGPYEQYF. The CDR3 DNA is TGTGCCAGCAGTACAAGACAGGGACCGTACGAGCAGTACTTC.

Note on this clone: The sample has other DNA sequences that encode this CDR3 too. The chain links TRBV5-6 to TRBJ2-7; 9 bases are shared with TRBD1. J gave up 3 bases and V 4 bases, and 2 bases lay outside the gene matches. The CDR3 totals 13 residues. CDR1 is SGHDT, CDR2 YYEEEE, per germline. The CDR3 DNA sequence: TGTGCCAGCAGCCCGGACAGGGGCTACGAGCAGTACTTC. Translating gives CASSPDRGYEQYF.

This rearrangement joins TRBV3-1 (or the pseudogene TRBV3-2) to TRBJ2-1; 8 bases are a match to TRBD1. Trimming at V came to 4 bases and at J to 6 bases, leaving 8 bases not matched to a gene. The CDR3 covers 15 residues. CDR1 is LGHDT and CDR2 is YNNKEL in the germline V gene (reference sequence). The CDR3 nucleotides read TGTGCCAGCAGCCCCCGGGACAGGCGTCTCAATGAGCAGTTCTTC. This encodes CASSPRDRRLNEQFF.

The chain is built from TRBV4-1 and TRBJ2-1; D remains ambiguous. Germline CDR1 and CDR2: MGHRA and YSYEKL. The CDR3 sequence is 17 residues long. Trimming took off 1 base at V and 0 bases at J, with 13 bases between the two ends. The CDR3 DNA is TGCGCCAGCAGCCAAGCGGGCTACACCAGCTCCTACAATGAGCAGTTCTTC. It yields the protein CASSQAGYTSSYNEQFF.

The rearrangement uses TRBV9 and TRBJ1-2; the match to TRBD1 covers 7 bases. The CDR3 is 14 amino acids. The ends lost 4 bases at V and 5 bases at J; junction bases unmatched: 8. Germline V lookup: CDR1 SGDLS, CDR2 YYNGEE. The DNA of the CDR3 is TGTGCCAGCAGCCCGACAGGGAAGGGTTATGGCTACACCTTC. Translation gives CASSPTGKGYGYTF.

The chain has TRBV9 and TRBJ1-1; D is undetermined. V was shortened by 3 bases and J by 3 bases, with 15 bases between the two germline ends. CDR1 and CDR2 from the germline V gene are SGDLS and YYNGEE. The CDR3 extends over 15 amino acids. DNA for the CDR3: TGTGCCAGCAGCGCCTCAATACGGCGGGACACTGAAGCTTTCTTT. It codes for CASSASIRRDTEAFF.

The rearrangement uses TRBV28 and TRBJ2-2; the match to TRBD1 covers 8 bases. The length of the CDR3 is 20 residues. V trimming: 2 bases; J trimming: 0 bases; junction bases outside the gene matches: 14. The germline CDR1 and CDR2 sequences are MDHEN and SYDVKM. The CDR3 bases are TGTGCCAGCAGTTTAAGCGGTAGGTGGGGACAGGAGACGAACACCGGGGAGCTGTTTTTT. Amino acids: CASSLSGRWGQETNTGELFF.

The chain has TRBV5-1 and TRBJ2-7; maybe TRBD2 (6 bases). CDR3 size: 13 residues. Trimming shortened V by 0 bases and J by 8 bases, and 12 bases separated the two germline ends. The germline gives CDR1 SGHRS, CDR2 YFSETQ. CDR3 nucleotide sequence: TGCGCCAGCAGCTTGGCGGGAGAAAGCAAGCAGTACTTC. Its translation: CASSLAGESKQYF.

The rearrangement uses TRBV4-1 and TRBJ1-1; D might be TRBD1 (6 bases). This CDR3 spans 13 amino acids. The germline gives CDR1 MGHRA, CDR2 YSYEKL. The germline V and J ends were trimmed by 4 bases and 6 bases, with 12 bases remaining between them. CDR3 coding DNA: TGCGCCAGCAGCCGAAACCACAGGGCTGAAGCTTTCTTT. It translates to CASSRNHRAEAFF.

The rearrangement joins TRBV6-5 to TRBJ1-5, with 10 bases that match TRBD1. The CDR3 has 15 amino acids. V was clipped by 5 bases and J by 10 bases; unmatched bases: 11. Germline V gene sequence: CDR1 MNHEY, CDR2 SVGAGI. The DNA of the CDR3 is TGTGCCAGCAGTCAAACGACAGGGGGCAACGGACCCCAGCATTTT. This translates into CASSQTTGGNGPQHF.

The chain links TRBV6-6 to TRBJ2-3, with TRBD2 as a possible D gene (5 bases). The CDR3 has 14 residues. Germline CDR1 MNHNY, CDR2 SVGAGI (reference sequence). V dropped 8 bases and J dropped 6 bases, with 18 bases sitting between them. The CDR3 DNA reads TGTGCCAGCGGCTCGACTTCTCGGAGGGATACGCAGTATTTT. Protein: CASGSTSRRDTQYF.

CDR3 sequence reads: CASSPQGDTEAFF. The CDR3 DNA reads as TGCGCCAGCAGCCCCCAGGGGGACACTGAAGCTTTCTTT. V gene TRBV5-1 combines with J gene TRBJ1-1; 7 bases agree with TRBD1. CDR1 and CDR2 (germline): SGHRS, YFSETQ. The V and J ends lost 4 bases and 3 bases, in that order; junction bases with no gene match: 3. The CDR3 is 13 amino acids.